This T cell receptor (beta chain) was found in a study of T cells in Graves' hyperthyroidism and ophthalmopathy. This clonotype was seen repeatedly, ten times or more. The CDR3 covers 14 residues. CDR1 and CDR2 from the germline V gene are SNHLY and FYNNEI. With 7 bases removed from V and 0 bases from J, the gap between germline ends came to 10 bases. Absence of ophthalmopathy progression within 18 months defined stable Graves' hyperthyroidism. The CDR3 regions of TCR beta were amplified from RNA transcripts. TCR CDR3 underwent first-round RT-PCR with the HTBI primer set. TCRdb re-called the multiplex PCR reads through MiXCR, storing one row per CDR3 protein. The table includes fewer than 900,000 distinct CDR3 sequences, roughly 15% detected once.

The specimen was blood. The receptor was derived from a man younger than 30 with Graves' hyperthyroidism. The V and J genes are TRBV2 and TRBJ2-1, with a tentative D call TRBD2 (5 bases). The CDR3 region has the DNA TGTGCCAGCACCGCAGCGGCCTCCTACAATGAGCAGTTCTTC. As protein: CASTAAASYNEQFF.